This T cell receptor beta chain was documented in a study of cytomegalovirus exposure and HLA in healthy donors. Regarding the study as a whole: Further analysis, carried out later, found HLA-associated TCR beta chains more clonally expanded than equally common other chains. Immune exposure data for these donors was limited to CMV serostatus.

Trimming removed 5 bases from V and 2 bases from J, with 9 bases in between. The CDR3 has 13 residues. In germline, CDR1 is SGHVS, CDR2 FNYEAQ. With regard to this clone: What it recognizes is unknown.

60 Vbeta and 13 Jbeta primers were used in PCR. Profiled with immunoSEQ multiplex PCR; TCRdb holds only in-frame clones, not every one. This table holds 110,000 or so clones, about 75% found once. V is TRBV7-6 and J is TRBJ1-2; D ambiguous. This receptor was obtained from a woman aged 40 to 49 in good health and CMV-seropositive. Sequencing was performed on PBMCs. In DNA form, the CDR3 reads TGTGCCAGCAGCCCAGCGAACAACTATGGCTACACCTTC. Residues: CASSPANNYGYTF.